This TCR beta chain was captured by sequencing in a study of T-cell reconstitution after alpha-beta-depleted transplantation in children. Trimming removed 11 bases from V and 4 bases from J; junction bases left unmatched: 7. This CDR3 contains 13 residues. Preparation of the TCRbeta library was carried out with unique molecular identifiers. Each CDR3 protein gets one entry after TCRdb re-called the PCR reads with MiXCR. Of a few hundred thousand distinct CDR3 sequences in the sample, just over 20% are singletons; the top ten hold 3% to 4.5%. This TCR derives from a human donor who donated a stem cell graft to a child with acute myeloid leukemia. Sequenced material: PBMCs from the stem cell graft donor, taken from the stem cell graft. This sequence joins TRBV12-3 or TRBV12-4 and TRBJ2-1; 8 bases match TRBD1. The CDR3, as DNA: TGTGCCGCTGGGACAGGCGGGTACAATGAGCAGTTCTTC. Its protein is CAAGTGGYNEQFF.